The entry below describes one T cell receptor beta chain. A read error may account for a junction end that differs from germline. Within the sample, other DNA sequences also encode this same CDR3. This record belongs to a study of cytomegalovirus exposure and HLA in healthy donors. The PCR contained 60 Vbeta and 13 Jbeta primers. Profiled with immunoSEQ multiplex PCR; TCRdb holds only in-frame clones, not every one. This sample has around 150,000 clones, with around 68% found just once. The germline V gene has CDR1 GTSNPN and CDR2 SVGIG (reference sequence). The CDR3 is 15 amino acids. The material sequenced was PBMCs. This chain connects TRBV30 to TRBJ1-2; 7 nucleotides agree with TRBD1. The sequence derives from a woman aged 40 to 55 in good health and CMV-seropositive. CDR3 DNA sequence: TGCGCCTGGAGGTCAAGTACAGGGGTGAACTATGGCTACACCTTC. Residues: CAWRSSTGVNYGYTF.